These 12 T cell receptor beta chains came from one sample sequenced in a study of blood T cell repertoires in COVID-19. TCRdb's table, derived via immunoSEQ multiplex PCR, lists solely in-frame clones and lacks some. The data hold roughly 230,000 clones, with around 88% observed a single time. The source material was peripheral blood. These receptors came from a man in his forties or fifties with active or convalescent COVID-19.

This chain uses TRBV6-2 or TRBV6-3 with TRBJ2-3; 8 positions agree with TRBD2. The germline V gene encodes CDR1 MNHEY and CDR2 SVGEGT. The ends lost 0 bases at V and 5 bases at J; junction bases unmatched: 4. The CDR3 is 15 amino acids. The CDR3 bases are TGTGCCAGCAGTTACTCCCGGGAGGGTAGAGATACGCAGTATTTT. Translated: CASSYSREGRDTQYF.

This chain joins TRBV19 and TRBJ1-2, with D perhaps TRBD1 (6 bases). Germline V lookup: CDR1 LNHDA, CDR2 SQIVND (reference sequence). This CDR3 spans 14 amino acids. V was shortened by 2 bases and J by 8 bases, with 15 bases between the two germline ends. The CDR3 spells CASSILQGFWGYTF. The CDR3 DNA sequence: TGTGCCAGTAGTATATTACAGGGTTTTTGGGGCTACACCTTC.

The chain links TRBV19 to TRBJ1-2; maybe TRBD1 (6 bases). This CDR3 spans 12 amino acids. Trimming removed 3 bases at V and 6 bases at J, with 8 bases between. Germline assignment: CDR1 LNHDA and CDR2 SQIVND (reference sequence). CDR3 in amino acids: CASSIEGDGYTF. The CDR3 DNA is TGTGCCAGTAGTATCGAGGGGGATGGCTACACCTTC.

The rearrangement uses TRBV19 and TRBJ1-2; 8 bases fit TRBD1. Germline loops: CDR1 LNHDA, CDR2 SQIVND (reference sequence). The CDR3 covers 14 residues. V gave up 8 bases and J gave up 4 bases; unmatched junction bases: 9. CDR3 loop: CASSMDRAFYGYTF. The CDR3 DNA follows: TGTGCCAGTTCCATGGACAGGGCTTTCTATGGCTACACCTTC. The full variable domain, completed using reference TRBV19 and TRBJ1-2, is DGGITQSPKYLFRKEGQNVTLSCEQNLNHDAMYWYRQDPGQGLRLIYYSQIVNDFQKGDIAEGYSVSREKKESFPLTVTSAQKNPTAFYLCASSMDRAFYGYTFGSGTRLTVV.

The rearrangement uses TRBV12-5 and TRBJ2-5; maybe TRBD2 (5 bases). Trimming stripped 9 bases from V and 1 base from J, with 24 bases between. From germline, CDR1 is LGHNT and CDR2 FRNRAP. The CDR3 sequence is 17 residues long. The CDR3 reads CASQTRPKQATQETQYF. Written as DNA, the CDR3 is TGTGCTAGCCAAACTAGACCTAAACAAGCCACCCAAGAGACCCAGTACTTC.

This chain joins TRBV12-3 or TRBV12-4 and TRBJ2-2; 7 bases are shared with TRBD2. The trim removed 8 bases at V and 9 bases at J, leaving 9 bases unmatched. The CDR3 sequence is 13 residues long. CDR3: CASRGRGDRELFF. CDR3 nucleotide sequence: TGTGCCAGCCGGGGGAGGGGAGACCGGGAGCTGTTTTTT.

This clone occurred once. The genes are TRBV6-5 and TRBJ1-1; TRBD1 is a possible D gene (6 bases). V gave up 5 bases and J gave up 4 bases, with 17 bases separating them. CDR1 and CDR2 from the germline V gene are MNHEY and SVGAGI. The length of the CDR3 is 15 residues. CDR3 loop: CASSLDRLLLTEAFF. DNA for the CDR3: TGTGCCAGCAGTCTCGACAGGCTTCTTCTCACTGAAGCTTTCTTT.

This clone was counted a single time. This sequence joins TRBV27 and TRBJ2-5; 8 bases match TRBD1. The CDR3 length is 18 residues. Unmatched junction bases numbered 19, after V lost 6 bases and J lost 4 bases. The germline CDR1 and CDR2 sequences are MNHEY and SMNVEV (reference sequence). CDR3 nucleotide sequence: TGTGCCAGCAGGCCGCTCCTCACAGGGGGTACGAAGGGAGAGACCCAGTACTTC. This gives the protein CASRPLLTGGTKGETQYF.

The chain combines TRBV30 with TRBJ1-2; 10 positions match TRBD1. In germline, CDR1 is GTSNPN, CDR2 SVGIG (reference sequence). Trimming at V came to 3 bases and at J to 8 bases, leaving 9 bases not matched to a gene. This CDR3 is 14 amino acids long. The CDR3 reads CAWSPDRGTQGYTF. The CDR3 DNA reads TGTGCCTGGAGCCCGGACAGGGGGACTCAGGGCTACACCTTC.

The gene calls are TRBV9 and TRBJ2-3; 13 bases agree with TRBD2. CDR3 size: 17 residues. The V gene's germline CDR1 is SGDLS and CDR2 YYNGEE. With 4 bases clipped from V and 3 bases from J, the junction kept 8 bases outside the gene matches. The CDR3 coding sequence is TGTGCCAGCAGCCAAGTTACGACTAGCGGGGGGACAGATACGCAGTATTTT. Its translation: CASSQVTTSGGTDTQYF.

The CDR3 DNA reads as TGTGCCAGCAGCACCCTCCGGGACAGGGGTAGCTACACCTTC. This sequence encodes CASSTLRDRGSYTF. This rearrangement joins TRBV6-5 to TRBJ1-2, with TRBD1 matching over 10 bases. Germline assignment: CDR1 MNHEY and CDR2 SVGAGI. The CDR3 is made up of 14 amino acids. Trimming removed 6 bases from V and 9 bases from J; junction bases left unmatched: 10.

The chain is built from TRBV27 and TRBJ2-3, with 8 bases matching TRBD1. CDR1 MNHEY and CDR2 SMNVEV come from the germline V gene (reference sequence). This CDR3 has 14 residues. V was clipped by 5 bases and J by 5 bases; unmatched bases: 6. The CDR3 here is CASSIRGQGDTQYF. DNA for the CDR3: TGTGCCAGCAGTATCAGGGGGCAGGGAGATACGCAGTATTTT.